Presented here are 18 T cell receptor beta chains from one specimen sequenced in a study of cytomegalovirus exposure and HLA in healthy donors. Assay: immunoSEQ multiplex PCR; the TCRdb copy retains only in-frame clones and omits some. The top ten clones hold less than 3% of a sample with about 240,000 clones, about 83% of them seen once. The specimen was PBMCs. Receptors originate from a young man in good health and CMV-seronegative.

V usage is TRBV6-1 and J usage is TRBJ1-1; D may be TRBD1 (6 bases). V lost 3 bases, J lost 3 bases, and 11 bases lay in between. The CDR3 covers 14 residues. Germline lookup yields CDR1 MNHNS and CDR2 SASEGT. The CDR3 DNA is TGTGCCAGCAGTGATTTTGCAGGGGACACTGAAGCTTTCTTT. This translates into CASSDFAGDTEAFF.

V is TRBV4-3 and J is TRBJ2-7, with a possible D match to TRBD1 (5 bases). The CDR3 has 15 amino acids. Trimming pared 4 bases from V and 1 base from J, leaving 14 bases between. Germline V CDR1 and CDR2: LGHNA, YSLEER. The CDR3 DNA follows: TGCGCCAGCAGCCGAGACAGAGACATTTCCTACGAGCAGTACTTC. Its protein product is CASSRDRDISYEQYF.

Only a few counts were recorded for this clone. CDR3 nucleotide sequence: TGCGCCAGCAGCTGGACCATGTCCCGGGACAGGGTCCACGAGCAGTACTTC. It encodes CASSWTMSRDRVHEQYF. This chain connects TRBV5-1 to TRBJ2-7, with 9 positions matching TRBD1. In germline, CDR1 is SGHRS, CDR2 YFSETQ. Trimming took 3 bases from V and 5 from J; bases not matched to a gene: 15. This CDR3 region has 17 residues.

This clone turned up a few times. The V gene is TRBV19, the J gene TRBJ2-7; 11 nucleotides match TRBD1. CDR3 length: 18 residues. Germline trimming cut 5 bases from V and 5 bases from J; bases unmatched to any gene: 17. Germline V gene lookup returns CDR1 LNHDA and CDR2 SQIVND (reference sequence). Here the CDR3 DNA reads TGTGCCAGTAGTGGCCGATACTCGACGGGACAGGGGGTGAACGAGCAGTACTTC. Protein product: CASSGRYSTGQGVNEQYF.

This chain joins TRBV7-2 and TRBJ1-5, with 9 positions matching TRBD1. Per the germline V gene, CDR1 is SGHTA and CDR2 is FQGNSA. CDR3 size: 13 residues. J gave up 7 bases and V 3 bases, and 1 base lay outside the gene matches. The CDR3 protein is CASSLDRGQPQHF. As DNA, the CDR3 is TGTGCCAGCAGCTTGGACAGGGGACAGCCCCAGCATTTT.

The chain combines TRBV6-1 with TRBJ1-2, with D uncertain. V dropped 3 bases and J dropped 3 bases, with 14 bases sitting between them. The CDR3 covers 15 residues. Germline assignment: CDR1 MNHNS and CDR2 SASEGT. In nucleotides, the CDR3 is TGTGCCAGCAGTGATTCGTTAGAACAGCACTATGGCTACACCTTC. It encodes CASSDSLEQHYGYTF.

V is TRBV4-1 and J is TRBJ1-6; no clear D. Trimming took off 3 bases at V and 8 bases at J, with 11 bases between the two ends. Per the germline V gene, CDR1 is MGHRA and CDR2 is YSYEKL. This CDR3 contains 14 residues. For the CDR3, the DNA is TGCGCCAGCAGCCAGGAGGTTATGGATTCACCCCTCCACTTT. This translates into CASSQEVMDSPLHF.

The chain joins TRBV28 to TRBJ2-3; TRBD1 matches at 8 bases. V lost 5 bases and J lost 4; bases outside the gene matches: 11. In germline, CDR1 is MDHEN, CDR2 SYDVKM. The CDR3 spans 16 residues. DNA for the CDR3: TGTGCCAGCAGTCGAAACAGGGGGATTAAAGCAGATACGCAGTATTTT. It yields the protein CASSRNRGIKADTQYF.

Note on this clone: This sample also contains other DNA sequences that code for the same CDR3. CDR3 amino acids: CASSLVSGSYEQYF. The CDR3 DNA follows: TGCGCCAGCAGCTTGGTAAGCGGGAGCTACGAGCAGTACTTC. The chain joins TRBV5-1 to TRBJ2-7; TRBD2 matches at 8 bases. Germline V gene sequence: CDR1 SGHRS, CDR2 YFSETQ. Trimming removed 0 bases from V and 3 bases from J; junction bases left unmatched: 2. CDR3 length equals 14 residues.

The chain carries TRBV10-1 and TRBJ1-1; D call uncertain. CDR3 size: 13 residues. V lost 1 base, J lost 0 bases, and 3 bases lay in between. Germline-derived CDR1 and CDR2 are WNHNN and SYGVQD (reference sequence). The CDR3 DNA reads TGCGCCAGCAGTGAGTACATGAACACTGAAGCTTTCTTT. This encodes CASSEYMNTEAFF.

The chain recombines TRBV27 with TRBJ2-1, with TRBD2 identical over 8 bases. The CDR3 sequence is 17 residues long. The V segment lost 0 bases and the J segment 5 bases; nucleotides outside the gene matches: 9. The germline V gene encodes CDR1 MNHEY and CDR2 SMNVEV (reference sequence). The CDR3 spells CASSLSLQRGYDNEQFF. The CDR3 coding sequence is TGTGCCAGCAGTTTATCGTTGCAGCGGGGGTACGACAATGAGCAGTTCTTC.

This chain connects TRBV10-2 to TRBJ1-6; a weak D match, TRBD1 (6 bases). Germline values: CDR1 WSHSY, CDR2 SAAADI. CDR3 size: 15 residues. V lost 4 bases, J lost 9 bases, and 16 bases lay in between. CDR3 DNA sequence: TGCGCCAGCAGTGTTGAACAGGGATTCGGTTCACCCCTCCACTTT. It is translated as CASSVEQGFGSPLHF.

The V call is TRBV30, the J call TRBJ2-5; D is ambiguous. Germline assignment: CDR1 GTSNPN and CDR2 SVGIG (reference sequence). Trimming cost V 0 bases and J 5 bases, with 10 bases left between them. The CDR3 consists of 13 residues. The CDR3 sequence is CAWSVSSSETQYF. The CDR3 DNA follows: TGTGCCTGGAGTGTTTCGAGTAGCGAGACCCAGTACTTC. Looking up the rest from reference TRBV30 and TRBJ2-5 gives the full variable domain: SQTIHQWPATLVQPVGSPLSLECTVEGTSNPNLYWYRQAAGRGLQLLFYSVGIGQISSEVPQNLSASRPQDRQFILSSKKLLLSDSGFYLCAWSVSSSETQYFGPGTRLLVL.

This rearrangement joins TRBV18 to TRBJ2-1; TRBD2 is a possible D gene (5 bases). The germline V gene encodes CDR1 KGHSH and CDR2 LQKENI. The CDR3 sequence is 13 residues long. V was cut by 3 bases and J by 7 bases, with 10 bases left in between. In nucleotides, the CDR3 is TGTGCCAGCTCACCTCGGACTGAGAATGAGCAGTTCTTC. Translating gives CASSPRTENEQFF. Combining the CDR3 with reference TRBV18 and TRBJ2-1 gives the whole variable domain NAGVMQNPRHLVRRRGQEARLRCSPMKGHSHVYWYRQLPEEGLKFMVYLQKENIIDESGMPKERFSAEFPKEGPSILRIQQVVRGDSAAYFCASSPRTENEQFFGPGTRLTVL.

V is TRBV27 and J is TRBJ2-1; 10 positions match TRBD2. The J segment lost 10 bases and the V segment lost 1 base, leaving 10 bases of the junction unmatched. Germline CDR1 MNHEY, CDR2 SMNVEV (reference sequence). The CDR3 has 16 residues. This CDR3 reads CASSLLSSGRAREQFF. CDR3 coding DNA: TGTGCCAGCAGTTTATTATCCAGCGGGAGGGCCAGGGAGCAGTTCTTC.

V and J are TRBV7-9 and TRBJ2-7, with a weak D call TRBD1 (5 bases). V dropped 2 bases and J dropped 2 bases, with 10 bases sitting between them. The germline CDR1 and CDR2 sequences are SEHNR and FQNEAQ (reference sequence). The CDR3 totals 14 residues. This CDR3 reads CASSLLSTAYEQYF. CDR3 nucleotides: TGTGCCAGCAGCTTATTATCGACAGCCTACGAGCAGTACTTC.

The gene calls are TRBV7-2 and TRBJ2-5; TRBD1 agrees at 12 bases. This CDR3 comprises 15 residues. Germline-derived CDR1 and CDR2 are SGHTA and FQGNSA. V lost 3 bases to trimming and J lost 4 bases; unmatched junction nucleotides: 3. The CDR3 DNA reads TGTGCCAGCAGCTTCCGGGACAGGGGGCGAGAGACCCAGTACTTC. It yields the protein CASSFRDRGRETQYF.

V usage is TRBV5-6 and J usage is TRBJ2-3; the match to TRBD2 covers 9 bases. V trimming: 7 bases; J trimming: 0 bases; junction bases outside the gene matches: 9. Germline CDR1 SGHDT, CDR2 YYEEEE. This CDR3 comprises 16 residues. The DNA for the CDR3 is TGTGCCAGCCGGGCGGGCGCGGGAGGGAGCACAGATACGCAGTATTTT. Translating it yields CASRAGAGGSTDTQYF.